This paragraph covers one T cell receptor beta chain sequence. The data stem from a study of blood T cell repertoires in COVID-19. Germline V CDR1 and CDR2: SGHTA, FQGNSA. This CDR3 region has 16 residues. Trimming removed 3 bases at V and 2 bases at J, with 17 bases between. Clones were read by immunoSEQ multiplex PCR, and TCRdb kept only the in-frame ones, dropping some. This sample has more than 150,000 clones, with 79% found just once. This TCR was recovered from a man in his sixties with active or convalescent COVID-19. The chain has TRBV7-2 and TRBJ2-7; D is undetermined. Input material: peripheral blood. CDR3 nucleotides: TGTGCCAGCAGCTTGCAATACTATGCGGAACCCTACGAGCAGTACTTC. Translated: CASSLQYYAEPYEQYF.